This T cell receptor (beta chain) stems from a study of early T cells in non-severe SARS-CoV-2 infection. This clonotype has a handful of counts. MiXCR, run by TCRdb on the 5' RACE reads, gives a single entry per CDR3 protein. The sample includes tens of thousands of distinct CDR3 sequences, around 9.3% of them seen just once. Per germline, CDR1 SQVTM and CDR2 ANQGSEA. The CDR3 spans 13 residues. The V end was cut by 4 bases, the J end by 2 bases, with 10 bases between. The sequence was collected from an adult who was a healthcare worker with PCR-confirmed SARS-CoV-2 infection or an uninfected control (not recorded which). The sample taken for sequencing was whole blood. The chain has TRBV29-1 and TRBJ2-3; D may correspond to TRBD1 or TRBD2 (6 bases each). CDR3 sequence: CSVVGGVTDTQYF. As DNA, the CDR3 is TGCAGCGTTGTGGGGGGCGTCACAGATACGCAGTATTTT.